This paragraph covers one T cell receptor beta chain sequence. Its antigen is not identified. CDR3 length: 16 amino acids. The V end was cut by 6 bases, the J end by 6 bases, with 22 bases between. Germline CDR1 reads SNHLY; CDR2 reads FYNNEI. The data were taken from a study of cytomegalovirus exposure and HLA in healthy donors. General study results and limits: A later examination showed that TCR association rates differed by HLA locus, with DRB1 most and HLA-C fewest. Later on, a genetic analysis was performed. It linked a missense variant in DCLRE1C with V- and J-gene trimming of TCR beta. The authors later found HLA-associated TCR beta chains more clonally expanded than equally common others.

Vbeta (60) and Jbeta (13) primers were used in the PCR. In the original analysis: Later, tens of millions of unique TCR beta chains were counted in an analysis, and about 12 million of them were shared. Sequencing used immunoSEQ multiplex PCR; TCRdb keeps in-frame clones, though not all of them. V and J calls and clone size are as listed in that table; D and trimming were resolved from the DNA. The repertoire holds 140,000 to 150,000 clones, with around 75% as singletons. The genes are TRBV2 and TRBJ2-3, with D perhaps TRBD1 (5 bases). This TCR was recovered from a man between 60 and 70 years old in good health and CMV-seronegative. The source material was PBMCs. This CDR3 reads CASRSPDSRPGDTQYF. The DNA for the CDR3 is TGTGCCAGCAGAAGCCCTGACTCCCGGCCAGGGGATACGCAGTATTTT. Supplemented by reference TRBV2 and TRBJ2-3, the full variable domain reads EPEVTQTPSHQVTQMGQEVILRCVPISNHLYFYWYRQILGQKVEFLVSFYNNEISEKSEIFDDQFSVERPDGSNFTLKIRSTKLEDSAMYFCASRSPDSRPGDTQYFGPGTRLTVL.